Below are 12 T cell receptor beta chains sequenced from a single sample in a study of blood T cell repertoires in COVID-19. Profiling relied on immunoSEQ multiplex PCR, and the TCRdb table lists in-frame clones only, not all of them. The sample consists of 150,000 to 200,000 clones, 87% of them appearing once. The sequenced material came from peripheral blood. These receptors came from a woman aged 70 to 79 with COVID-19, enrolled during active disease.

V usage is TRBV3-1 (or the pseudogene TRBV3-2) and J usage is TRBJ2-7; tentatively, D is TRBD1 (6 bases). The germline V gene encodes CDR1 LGHDT and CDR2 YNNKEL (reference sequence). The V end was cut by 1 base, the J end by 2 bases, with 15 bases between. The CDR3 spans 16 residues. CDR3 sequence reads: CASSQVTGFIAYEQYF. As DNA, the CDR3 is TGTGCCAGCAGCCAAGTCACAGGGTTCATCGCCTACGAGCAGTACTTC.

The V gene is TRBV12-2, the J gene TRBJ2-7; TRBD1, the table's D call, lacks a check against the DNA. TRBV12-2 is shown as a pseudogene. CDR3 size: 15 residues. CDR3 DNA: TGTGCAAGTCGCTTAGTGAGGGGGCGGGCCTACGAGCAGTACTTC. Translating it yields CASRLVRGRAYEQYF.

The rearrangement joins TRBV4-1 to TRBJ1-4, with a possible D match to TRBD1 (5 bases). The CDR3 runs 16 residues. Germline values: CDR1 MGHRA, CDR2 YSYEKL. V was shortened by 3 bases and J by 3 bases, with 14 bases between the two germline ends. The CDR3 region has the DNA TGCGCCAGCAGCCAGGGGGACCGGGGGGCTAATGAAAAACTGTTTTTT. Its protein product is CASSQGDRGANEKLFF.

As DNA, the CDR3 is TGTGCCAGCAGCACCCTGACAGGCTCGAGAGAGACCCAGTACTTC. It translates to CASSTLTGSRETQYF. This chain uses TRBV9 with TRBJ2-5; the D gene is possibly TRBD1 (6 bases). Germline CDR1 is SGDLS and CDR2 is YYNGEE. Between the trimmed V and J ends, which lost 4 bases and 4 bases, there was a span of 17 bases. The CDR3 contains 15 residues.

This clone turned up a few times. The chain carries TRBV7-6 and TRBJ1-2; 7 bases are a match to TRBD1. Germline loops: CDR1 SGHVS, CDR2 FNYEAQ. This CDR3 contains 16 residues. V lost 4 bases to trimming and J lost 8 bases; unmatched junction nucleotides: 16. The CDR3 here is CASSSTPRDRIRGYTF. CDR3 coding DNA: TGTGCCAGCAGCTCGACGCCCCGGGACAGAATACGGGGCTACACCTTC.

This clone was detected only once. The gene calls are TRBV27 and TRBJ1-4, with D possibly TRBD1 on 6 matching bases. The V and J ends lost 10 bases and 9 bases respectively, with 18 bases between them. Germline V gives CDR1 MNHEY, CDR2 SMNVEV (reference sequence). The CDR3 covers 13 residues. CDR3 protein: CATSDRPGKKLFF. In nucleotides, the CDR3 is TGTGCCACCTCGGACAGACCGGGAAAAAAACTGTTTTTT.

This rearrangement joins TRBV5-1 to TRBJ1-6; 8 positions agree with TRBD1. The V segment lost 4 bases and the J segment 7 bases; nucleotides outside the gene matches: 10. Germline CDR1 reads SGHRS; CDR2 reads YFSETQ. The CDR3 runs to 16 residues. As DNA, the CDR3 is TGCGCCAGCAGCCCGGGGACAGGACCATCAAATTCACCCCTCCACTTT. Translating it yields CASSPGTGPSNSPLHF.

The J gene is TRBJ1-2, the V gene TRBV28; D perhaps matches TRBD1 (5 bases). CDR1 MDHEN and CDR2 SYDVKM come from the germline V gene. The length of the CDR3 is 13 residues. V was clipped by 5 bases and J by 12 bases, with 19 bases between them. CDR3 loop: CASSPLWGKWDTF. In DNA, the CDR3 is TGTGCCAGCAGTCCATTATGGGGCAAATGGGACACCTTC.

This clone was detected a few times. This chain links TRBV29-1 with TRBJ1-1; D remains ambiguous. Germline CDR1 reads SQVTM; CDR2 reads ANQGSEA. With 4 bases removed from V and 7 bases from J, the gap between germline ends came to 7 bases. This CDR3 has 10 amino acids. As DNA, the CDR3 is TGCAGCGTTGTCACTTATGAAGCTTTCTTT. The encoded protein is CSVVTYEAFF.

This chain links TRBV5-8 with TRBJ2-5; 7 bases line up with TRBD1. V shed 5 bases and J 1 base; nucleotides not matched to a gene: 8. This CDR3 spans 15 amino acids. Looked up from germline, CDR1 is SGHTS and CDR2 is YDEGEE. Written as DNA, the CDR3 is TGTGCCAGCAGTGGGGGACAGCACTTCCAAGAGACCCAGTACTTC. Translation gives CASSGGQHFQETQYF.

The rearrangement uses TRBV2 and TRBJ1-2, with no clear D. Germline loops: CDR1 SNHLY, CDR2 FYNNEI. This CDR3 comprises 13 residues. The ends were cut back, 0 bases at V and 5 bases at J, with 7 bases in the middle. CDR3 sequence reads: CASSEASQYGYTF. CDR3 bases: TGTGCCAGCAGTGAAGCGTCTCAGTATGGCTACACCTTC.

This clone was seen only once. V gene TRBV14 combines with J gene TRBJ2-3; D is possibly TRBD2 (6 bases). Trimming pared 0 bases from V and 6 bases from J, leaving 13 bases between. Per germline, CDR1 SGHDN and CDR2 FVKESK. CDR3 size: 15 residues. CDR3 sequence: CASSQETGVWDTQYF. The CDR3 nucleotides read TGTGCCAGCAGCCAAGAGACGGGAGTCTGGGATACGCAGTATTTT. The full variable domain, its missing parts supplied by reference TRBV14 and TRBJ2-3, is EAGVTQFPSHSVIEKGQTVTLRCDPISGHDNLYWYRRVMGKEIKFLLHFVKESKQDESGMPNNRFLAERTGGTYSTLKVQPAELEDSGVYFCASSQETGVWDTQYFGPGTRLTVL.